The sequence of this T cell receptor (beta chain) was determined in a study of OX40 agonist ivuxolimab in advanced cancers. The CDR3 loop spans 14 amino acids. After removal of 7 bases from V and 1 base from J, the junction contained 4 bases not matched to a gene. Germline V gene sequence: CDR1 SGDLS, CDR2 YYNGEE. The repertoire was sequenced with immunoSEQ multiplex PCR; TCRdb's copy has only in-frame clones and lacks some. In the table there are tens of thousands of clones, over 75% of which are singletons. Sample: CD4+ or CD8+ T cells sorted from blood, taken in a trial of the OX40 agonist ivuxolimab. The TCR sequence derives from an adult with an advanced solid tumor such as melanoma, head and neck, liver or kidney cancer. The V gene is TRBV9, the J gene TRBJ2-2; TRBD2 matches 7 bases. This CDR3 reads CASSLAVNTGELFF. CDR3 DNA sequence: TGTGCCAGCTCGCTAGCGGTGAACACCGGGGAGCTGTTTTTT.